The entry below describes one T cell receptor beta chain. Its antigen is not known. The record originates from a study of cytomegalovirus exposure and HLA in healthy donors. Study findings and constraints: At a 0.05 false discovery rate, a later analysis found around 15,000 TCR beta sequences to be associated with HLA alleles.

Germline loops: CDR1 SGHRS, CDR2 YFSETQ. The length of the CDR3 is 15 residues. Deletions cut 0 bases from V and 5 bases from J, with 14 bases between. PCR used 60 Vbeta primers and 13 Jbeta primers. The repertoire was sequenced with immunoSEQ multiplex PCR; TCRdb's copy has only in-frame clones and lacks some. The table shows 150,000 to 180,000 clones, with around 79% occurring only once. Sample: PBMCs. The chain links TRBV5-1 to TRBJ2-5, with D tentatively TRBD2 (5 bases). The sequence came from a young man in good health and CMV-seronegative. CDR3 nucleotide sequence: TGCGCCAGCAGCTTGGAGAGGGCTAGAGGGGAGACCCAGTACTTC. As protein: CASSLERARGETQYF. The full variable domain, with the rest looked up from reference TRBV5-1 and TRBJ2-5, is KAGVTQTPRYLIKTRGQQVTLSCSPISGHRSVSWYQQTPGQGLQFLFEYFSETQRNKGNFPGRFSGRQFSNSRSEMNVSTLELGDSALYLCASSLERARGETQYFGPGTRLLVL.